A single sample is the source of the 10 T cell receptor beta chains below, sequenced in a study of blood T cell repertoires in COVID-19. Data came from immunoSEQ multiplex PCR; TCRdb stores just in-frame clones and leaves some out. The profile shows some 400,000 clones, around 87% of them singletons. Source material: peripheral blood. The receptors were gathered from a human donor in a cohort sampled during active COVID-19.

There are a few counts of this clone. The V and J genes are TRBV4-1 and TRBJ1-5, with D tentatively TRBD1 (5 bases). V gave up 4 bases and J gave up 3 bases, with 10 bases separating them. Germline lookup yields CDR1 MGHRA and CDR2 YSYEKL. The CDR3 totals 14 residues. The CDR3 sequence: CASSLGTYNQPQHF. CDR3 DNA sequence: TGCGCCAGCAGCCTAGGGACTTACAATCAGCCCCAGCATTTT.

This clone was counted between two and nine times. The chain has TRBV29-1 and TRBJ1-1; 9 nucleotides match TRBD1. This CDR3 has 15 residues. Losses at the gene ends were 2 bases for V and 1 base for J; bases not matched to a gene: 5. CDR1 is SQVTM, CDR2 ANQGSEA, per germline. The CDR3 nucleotides read TGCAGCGTTGAAAGGACAGGGGAGGGGAACACTGAAGCTTTCTTT. It is translated as CSVERTGEGNTEAFF. Full variable domain (outside the CDR3, taken from reference TRBV29-1 and TRBJ1-1): SAVISQKPSRDICQRGTSLTIQCQVDSQVTMMFWYRQQPGQSLTLIATANQGSEATYESGFVIDKFPISRPNLTFSTLTVSNMSPEDSSIYLCSVERTGEGNTEAFFGQGTRLTVV.

The rearrangement joins TRBV14 to TRBJ1-2, with a weak D call TRBD1 (5 bases). This CDR3 spans 12 amino acids. The germline V gene has CDR1 SGHDN and CDR2 FVKESK. Between the trimmed V and J ends, which lost 1 base and 8 bases, there was a span of 8 bases. DNA for the CDR3: TGTGCCAGCAGCCAAGCAGGGCACGGCTACACCTTC. Translation: CASSQAGHGYTF.

This clone occurred a few times. The J gene is TRBJ2-5, the V gene TRBV2; D may be TRBD1 (6 bases). Germline V gene data show CDR1 as SNHLY and CDR2 as FYNNEI. There are 13 residues in the CDR3. V lost 6 bases to trimming and J lost 5 bases, with 13 bases between them. Here the CDR3 reads CASRDDRSETQYF. The CDR3 DNA is TGTGCCAGCAGAGACGACAGGAGCGAGACCCAGTACTTC. The full variable domain, in which reference TRBV2 and TRBJ2-5 provide the parts outside the CDR3, is EPEVTQTPSHQVTQMGQEVILRCVPISNHLYFYWYRQILGQKVEFLVSFYNNEISEKSEIFDDQFSVERPDGSNFTLKIRSTKLEDSAMYFCASRDDRSETQYFGPGTRLLVL.

The genes are TRBV9 and TRBJ2-7; 7 positions match TRBD1. After removal of 0 bases from V and 2 bases from J, the junction contained 2 bases not matched to a gene. Germline CDR1 SGDLS, CDR2 YYNGEE. The CDR3 is 14 residues long. The CDR3 DNA is TGTGCCAGCAGCGTAGGAGGGGGCACCTACGAGCAGTACTTC. Its translation is CASSVGGGTYEQYF. The variable domain in full, with the rest retrieved from reference TRBV9 and TRBJ2-7, is DSGVTQTPKHLITATGQRVTLRCSPRSGDLSVYWYQQSLDQGLQFLIQYYNGEERAKGNILERFSAQQFPDLHSELNLSSLELGDSALYFCASSVGGGTYEQYFGPGTRLTVT.

This chain connects TRBV5-1 to TRBJ1-1; D possibly corresponds to TRBD1 (5 bases). Germline V gene sequence: CDR1 SGHRS, CDR2 YFSETQ. This CDR3 is built from 14 residues. V was shortened by 4 bases and J by 2 bases, with 12 bases between the two germline ends. CDR3 in amino acids: CASSTDTDNTEAFF. CDR3 sequence (DNA): TGCGCCAGCAGCACGGACACTGATAACACTGAAGCTTTCTTT.

The chain links TRBV3-1 (or the pseudogene TRBV3-2) to TRBJ2-4, with D perhaps matching TRBD2 (5 bases). This CDR3 has 14 residues. The germline V gene encodes CDR1 LGHDT and CDR2 YNNKEL (reference sequence). V was shortened by 0 bases and J by 7 bases, with 10 bases between the two germline ends. CDR3 protein: CASSQDASRNIQYF. CDR3 nucleotide sequence: TGTGCCAGCAGCCAAGATGCTAGCAGGAACATTCAGTACTTC.

The V gene is TRBV27, the J gene TRBJ2-5; D remains unclear. The CDR3 sequence is 13 residues long. Between the trimmed V and J ends, which lost 2 bases and 1 base, there was a span of 5 bases. Looked up from germline, CDR1 is MNHEY and CDR2 is SMNVEV (reference sequence). The DNA of the CDR3 is TGTGCCAGCAGTTTACTCCTCCAAGAGACCCAGTACTTC. Encoded protein: CASSLLLQETQYF.

A single count supports this clone. This sequence joins TRBV7-9 and TRBJ2-5, with D perhaps TRBD2 (6 bases). The CDR3 is 13 amino acids. Germline V gene lookup returns CDR1 SEHNR and CDR2 FQNEAQ (reference sequence). Trimming removed 5 bases from V and 3 bases from J, with 10 bases in between. The CDR3 region has the DNA TGTGCCAGCAGCCCTGGGGGGAAAGAGACCCAGTACTTC. It specifies CASSPGGKETQYF.

The V gene is TRBV5-1, the J gene TRBJ2-3; a possible D gene is TRBD2 (5 bases). Looked up from germline, CDR1 is SGHRS and CDR2 is YFSETQ. The CDR3 consists of 15 residues. The germline V and J ends were trimmed by 1 base and 2 bases, with 11 bases remaining between them. Here the CDR3 DNA reads TGCGCCAGCAGCTTGTCAGCGGCCGACACAGATACGCAGTATTTT. Translated: CASSLSAADTDTQYF.